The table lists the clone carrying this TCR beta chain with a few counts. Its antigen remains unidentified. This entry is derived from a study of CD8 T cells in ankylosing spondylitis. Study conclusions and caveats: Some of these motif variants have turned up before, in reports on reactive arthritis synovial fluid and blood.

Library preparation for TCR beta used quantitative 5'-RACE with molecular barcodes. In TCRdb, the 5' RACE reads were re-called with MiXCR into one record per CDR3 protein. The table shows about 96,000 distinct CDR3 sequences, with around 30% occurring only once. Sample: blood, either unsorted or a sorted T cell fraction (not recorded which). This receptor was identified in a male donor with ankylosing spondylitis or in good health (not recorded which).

CDR3 bases: TGCGCCAGCAGCTTGGCGCAGGGCTTTGACTATGGCTACACCTTC. Its protein is CASSLAQGFDYGYTF. This chain uses TRBV5-1 with TRBJ1-2, with D perhaps matching TRBD1 (5 bases). V was clipped by 0 bases and J by 3 bases, with 12 bases between them. CDR1 and CDR2 from the germline V gene are SGHRS and YFSETQ. The CDR3 runs 15 residues.